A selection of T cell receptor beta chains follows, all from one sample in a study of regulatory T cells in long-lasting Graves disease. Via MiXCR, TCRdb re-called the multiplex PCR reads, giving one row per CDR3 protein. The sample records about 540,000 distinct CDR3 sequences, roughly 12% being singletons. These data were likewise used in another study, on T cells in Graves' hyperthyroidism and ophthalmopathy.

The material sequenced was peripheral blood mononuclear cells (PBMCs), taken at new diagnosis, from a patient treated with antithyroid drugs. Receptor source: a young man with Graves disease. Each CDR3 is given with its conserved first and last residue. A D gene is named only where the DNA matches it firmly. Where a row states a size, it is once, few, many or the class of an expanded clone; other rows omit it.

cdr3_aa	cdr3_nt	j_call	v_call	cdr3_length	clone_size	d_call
CASSLAPGTTYGYTF	TGTGCCAGCAGTTTAGCGCCGGGGACAACCTATGGCTACACCTTC	TRBJ1-2	TRBV12-3/TRBV12-4	15	many	NA
CASSLRQGGYGYTF	TGTGCCAGCAGCTTACGGCAGGGTGGCTATGGCTACACCTTC	TRBJ1-2	TRBV11-2	14	many	NA
CASSPWSRDRDYEQYF	TGTGCCAGCAGCCCTTGGTCGCGGGACAGGGACTACGAGCAGTACTTC	TRBJ2-7	TRBV3-1	16	many	TRBD1
CATQGLAGGGGQYF	TGTGCCACCCAGGGACTAGCGGGAGGGGGCGGCCAGTACTTC	TRBJ2-5	TRBV6-1	14	NA	TRBD2
CAWIPGQLANYGYTF	TGTGCCTGGATTCCCGGACAGTTAGCTAACTATGGCTACACCTTC	TRBJ1-2	TRBV30	15	NA	NA
CASRTRQGNQPQHF	TGTGCCAGCAGAACAAGGCAGGGCAATCAGCCCCAGCATTTT	TRBJ1-5	TRBV6-1	14	many	NA
CASSLDRVNVNEQFF	TGTGCCAGCAGCCTCGACAGGGTGAACGTCAATGAGCAGTTCTTC	TRBJ2-1	TRBV7-9	15	many	TRBD1
CASSYSWGTPTYEQYF	TGTGCCAGCAGTTACTCGTGGGGGACACCCACCTACGAGCAGTACTTC	TRBJ2-7	TRBV6-2/TRBV6-3	16	many	NA
CASSQFTGRTDTQYF	TGTGCCAGCAGCCAATTCACAGGACGCACAGATACGCAGTATTTT	TRBJ2-3	TRBV3-1	15	many	NA
CASSKRQGPYSNQPQHF	TGTGCCAGCAGCAAACGACAGGGTCCATATAGCAATCAGCCCCAGCATTTT	TRBJ1-5	TRBV7-2	17	many	TRBD1
CSASYFRESADETQYF	TGCAGTGCTAGCTACTTTCGGGAGTCGGCCGATGAGACCCAGTACTTC	TRBJ2-5	TRBV20-1	16	many	NA
CASSMAGVNEKLFF	TGTGCCAGCAGTATGGCAGGGGTTAATGAAAAACTGTTTTTT	TRBJ1-4	TRBV27	14	many	NA
CATSDPKTGNTDTQYF	TGTGCCACCAGTGACCCTAAGACAGGAAACACAGATACGCAGTATTTT	TRBJ2-3	TRBV24-1	16	few	NA
CASGSPWGNTIYF	TGTGCTAGTGGTTCTCCTTGGGGAAACACCATATATTTT	TRBJ1-3	TRBV12-5	13	NA	NA
CAISTGIPPGAFF	TGTGCCATCAGTACAGGGATCCCCCCTGGAGCTTTCTTT	TRBJ1-1	TRBV10-3	13	many	NA
CASRGAGVYNEQFF	TGTGCCAGCAGGGGCGCGGGGGTTTACAATGAGCAGTTCTTC	TRBJ2-1	TRBV2	14	many	TRBD2
CASSLFSTTGEETQYF	TGTGCCAGCAGCTTATTCTCTACCACTGGGGAAGAGACCCAGTACTTC	TRBJ2-5	TRBV11-2	16	few	NA
CSAIGRLEKLFF	TGCAGTGCAATAGGACGTCTTGAAAAACTGTTTTTT	TRBJ1-4	TRBV20-1	12	many	NA
CASRAAGSEQYF	TGTGCCAGCAGGGCAGCCGGCTCCGAGCAGTACTTC	TRBJ2-7	TRBV7-7	12	many	NA
CASNAQVDQPQHF	TGCGCCAGCAACGCCCAGGTAGATCAGCCCCAGCATTTT	TRBJ1-5	TRBV10-1	13	many	NA
CASSEWGASGSAGELFF	TGCGCCAGCAGTGAGTGGGGGGCTAGCGGGAGCGCCGGGGAGCTGTTTTTT	TRBJ2-2	TRBV10-1	17	many	TRBD2
CASSSVGLNEQFF	TGTGCCAGCAGTTCTGTGGGCCTCAATGAGCAGTTCTTC	TRBJ2-1	TRBV28	13	many	NA
CASSLSLYGLNNEQFF	TGTGCCAGCAGCTTATCCCTGTACGGACTTAACAATGAGCAGTTCTTC	TRBJ2-1	TRBV7-2	16	many	NA
CASSLAAGHYTF	TGTGCCAGCAGCTTAGCGGCCGGTCACTACACCTTC	TRBJ1-2	TRBV7-9	12	many	NA
CASDRTSGSSNIQYF	TGTGCCAGCGACCGGACTAGCGGGAGCTCGAACATTCAGTACTTC	TRBJ2-4	TRBV27	15	many	TRBD2
CASSLQGLNSPLHF	TGTGCCAGCAGTTTACAGGGGTTAAATTCACCCCTCCACTTT	TRBJ1-6	TRBV12-3/TRBV12-4	14	many	NA
CASSRSPYGYTF	TGTGCCAGCAGCCGTTCCCCCTATGGCTACACCTTC	TRBJ1-2	TRBV5-5	12	NA	NA
CASSPPSTAGELFF	TGTGCCAGCTCACCACCATCAACGGCCGGGGAGCTGTTTTTT	TRBJ2-2	TRBV18	14	many	NA
CASSSATAQETQYF	TGTGCCAGCAGTTCTGCGACAGCGCAAGAGACCCAGTACTTC	TRBJ2-5	TRBV27	14	many	NA
CSARDPDRAYNEQFF	TGCAGTGCTAGAGACCCGGACAGGGCATACAATGAGCAGTTCTTC	TRBJ2-1	TRBV20-1	15	few	TRBD1